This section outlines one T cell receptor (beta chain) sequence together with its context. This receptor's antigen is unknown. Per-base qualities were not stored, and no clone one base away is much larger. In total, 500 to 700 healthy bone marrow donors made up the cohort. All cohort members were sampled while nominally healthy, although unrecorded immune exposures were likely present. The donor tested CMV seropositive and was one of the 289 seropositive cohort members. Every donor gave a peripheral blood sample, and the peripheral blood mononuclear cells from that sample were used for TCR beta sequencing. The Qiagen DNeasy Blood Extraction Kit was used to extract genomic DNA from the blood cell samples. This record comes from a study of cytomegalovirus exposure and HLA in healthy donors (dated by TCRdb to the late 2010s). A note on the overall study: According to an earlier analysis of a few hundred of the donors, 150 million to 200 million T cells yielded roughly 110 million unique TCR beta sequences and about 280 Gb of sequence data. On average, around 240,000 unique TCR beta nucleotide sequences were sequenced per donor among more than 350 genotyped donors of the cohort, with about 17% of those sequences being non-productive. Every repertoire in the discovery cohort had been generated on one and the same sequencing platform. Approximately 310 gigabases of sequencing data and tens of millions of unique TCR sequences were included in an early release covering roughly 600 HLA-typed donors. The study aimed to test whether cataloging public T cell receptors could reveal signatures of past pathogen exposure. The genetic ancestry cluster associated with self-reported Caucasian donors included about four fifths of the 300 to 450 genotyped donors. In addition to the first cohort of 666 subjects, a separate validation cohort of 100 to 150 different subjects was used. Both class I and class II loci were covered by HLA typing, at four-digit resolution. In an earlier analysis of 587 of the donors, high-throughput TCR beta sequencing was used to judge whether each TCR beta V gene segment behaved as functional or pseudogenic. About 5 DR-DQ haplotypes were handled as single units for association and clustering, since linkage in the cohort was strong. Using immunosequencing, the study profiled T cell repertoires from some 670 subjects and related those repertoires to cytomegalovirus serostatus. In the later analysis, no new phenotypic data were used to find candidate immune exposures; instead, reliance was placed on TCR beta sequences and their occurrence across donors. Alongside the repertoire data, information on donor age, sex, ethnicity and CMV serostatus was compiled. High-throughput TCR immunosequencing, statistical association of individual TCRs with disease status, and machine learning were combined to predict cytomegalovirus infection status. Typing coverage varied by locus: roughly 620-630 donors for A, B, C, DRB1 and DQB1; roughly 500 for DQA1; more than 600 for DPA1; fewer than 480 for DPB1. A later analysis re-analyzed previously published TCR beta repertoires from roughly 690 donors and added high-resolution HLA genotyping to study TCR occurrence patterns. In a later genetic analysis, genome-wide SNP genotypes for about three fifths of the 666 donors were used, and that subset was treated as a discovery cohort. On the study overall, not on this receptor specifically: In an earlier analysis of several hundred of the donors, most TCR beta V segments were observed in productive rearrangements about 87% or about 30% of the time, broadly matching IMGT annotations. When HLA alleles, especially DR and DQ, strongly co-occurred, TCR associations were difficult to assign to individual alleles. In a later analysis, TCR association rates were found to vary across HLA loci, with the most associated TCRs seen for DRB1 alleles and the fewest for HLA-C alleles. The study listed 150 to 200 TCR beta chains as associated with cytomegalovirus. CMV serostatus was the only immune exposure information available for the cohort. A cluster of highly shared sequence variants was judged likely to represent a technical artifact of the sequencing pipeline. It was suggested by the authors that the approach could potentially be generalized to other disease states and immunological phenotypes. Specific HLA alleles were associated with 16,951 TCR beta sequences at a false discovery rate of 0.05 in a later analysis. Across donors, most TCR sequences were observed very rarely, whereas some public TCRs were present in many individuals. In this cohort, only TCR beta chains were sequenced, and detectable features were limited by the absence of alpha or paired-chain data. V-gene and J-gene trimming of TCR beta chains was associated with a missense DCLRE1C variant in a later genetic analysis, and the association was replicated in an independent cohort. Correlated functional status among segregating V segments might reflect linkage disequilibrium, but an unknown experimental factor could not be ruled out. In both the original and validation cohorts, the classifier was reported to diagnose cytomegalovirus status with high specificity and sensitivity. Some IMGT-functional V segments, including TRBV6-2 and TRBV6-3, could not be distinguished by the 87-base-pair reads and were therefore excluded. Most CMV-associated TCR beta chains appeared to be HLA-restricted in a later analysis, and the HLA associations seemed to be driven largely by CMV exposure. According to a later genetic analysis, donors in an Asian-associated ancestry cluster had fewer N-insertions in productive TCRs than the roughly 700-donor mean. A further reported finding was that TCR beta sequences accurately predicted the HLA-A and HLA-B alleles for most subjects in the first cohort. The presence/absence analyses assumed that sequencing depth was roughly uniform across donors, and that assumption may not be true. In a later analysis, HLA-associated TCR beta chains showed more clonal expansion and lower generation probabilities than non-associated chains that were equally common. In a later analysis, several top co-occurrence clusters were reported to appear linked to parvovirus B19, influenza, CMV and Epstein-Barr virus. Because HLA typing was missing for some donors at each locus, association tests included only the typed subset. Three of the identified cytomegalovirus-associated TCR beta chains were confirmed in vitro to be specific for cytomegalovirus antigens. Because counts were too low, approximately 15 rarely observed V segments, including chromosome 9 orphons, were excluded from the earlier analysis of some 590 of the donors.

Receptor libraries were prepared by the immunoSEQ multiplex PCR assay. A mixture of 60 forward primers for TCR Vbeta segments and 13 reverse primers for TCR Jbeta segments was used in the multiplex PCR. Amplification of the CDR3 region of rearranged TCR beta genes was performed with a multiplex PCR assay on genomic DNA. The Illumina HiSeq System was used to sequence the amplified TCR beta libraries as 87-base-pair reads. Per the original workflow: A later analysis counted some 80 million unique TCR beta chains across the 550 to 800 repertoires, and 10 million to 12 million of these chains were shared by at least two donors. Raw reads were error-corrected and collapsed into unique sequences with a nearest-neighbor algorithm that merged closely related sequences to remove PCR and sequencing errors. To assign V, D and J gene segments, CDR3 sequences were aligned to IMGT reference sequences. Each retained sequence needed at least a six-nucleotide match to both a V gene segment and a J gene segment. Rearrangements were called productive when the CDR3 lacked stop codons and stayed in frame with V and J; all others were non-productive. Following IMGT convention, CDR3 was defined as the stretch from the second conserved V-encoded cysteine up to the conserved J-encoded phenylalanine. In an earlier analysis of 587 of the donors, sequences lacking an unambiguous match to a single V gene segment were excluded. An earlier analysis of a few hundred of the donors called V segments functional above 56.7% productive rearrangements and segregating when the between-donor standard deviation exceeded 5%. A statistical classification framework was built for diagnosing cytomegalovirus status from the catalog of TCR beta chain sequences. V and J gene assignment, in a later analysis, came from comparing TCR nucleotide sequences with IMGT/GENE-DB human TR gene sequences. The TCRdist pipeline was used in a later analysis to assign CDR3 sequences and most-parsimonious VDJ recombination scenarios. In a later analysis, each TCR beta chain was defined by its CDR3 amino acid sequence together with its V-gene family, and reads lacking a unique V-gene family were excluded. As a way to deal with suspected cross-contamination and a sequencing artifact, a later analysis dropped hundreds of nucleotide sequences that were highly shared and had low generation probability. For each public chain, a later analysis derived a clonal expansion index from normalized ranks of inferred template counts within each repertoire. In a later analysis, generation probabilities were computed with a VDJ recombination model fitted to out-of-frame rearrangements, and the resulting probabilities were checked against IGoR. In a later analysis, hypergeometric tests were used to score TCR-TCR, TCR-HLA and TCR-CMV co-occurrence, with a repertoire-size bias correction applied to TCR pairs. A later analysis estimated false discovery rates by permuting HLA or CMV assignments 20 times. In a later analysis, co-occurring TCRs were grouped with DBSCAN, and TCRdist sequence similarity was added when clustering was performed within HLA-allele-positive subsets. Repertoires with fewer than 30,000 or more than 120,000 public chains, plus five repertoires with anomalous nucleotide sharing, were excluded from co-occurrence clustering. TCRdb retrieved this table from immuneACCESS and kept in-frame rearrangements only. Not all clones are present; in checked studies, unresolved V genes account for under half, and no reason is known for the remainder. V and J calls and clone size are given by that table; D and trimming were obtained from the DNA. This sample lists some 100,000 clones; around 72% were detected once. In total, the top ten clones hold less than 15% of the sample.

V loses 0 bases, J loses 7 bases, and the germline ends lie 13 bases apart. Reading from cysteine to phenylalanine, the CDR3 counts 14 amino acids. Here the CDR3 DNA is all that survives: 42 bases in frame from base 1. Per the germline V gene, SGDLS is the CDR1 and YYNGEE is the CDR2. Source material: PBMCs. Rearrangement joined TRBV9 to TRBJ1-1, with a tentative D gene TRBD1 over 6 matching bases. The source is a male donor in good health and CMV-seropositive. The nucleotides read TGTGCCAGCAGCGTAGGCGGGGGGCGACGTGAAGCTTTCTTT. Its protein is CASSVGGGRREAFF.